This TCR beta chain was identified during a study of cytomegalovirus exposure and HLA in healthy donors. Whole-study context: Among about 179 million T cells, an earlier analysis found about 110 million unique TCR beta sequences.

Germline CDR1 LGHNA, CDR2 YSLEER. V shed 4 bases and J shed 9 bases, with 21 bases lying between them. The CDR3 is 15 amino acids. Study-level results: The Asian-associated ancestry cluster reportedly had fewer N-insertions than the approximately 650-donor mean in a later analysis.

Donors were nominally healthy when sampled, though unrecorded immune exposures were likely. 13 Jbeta primers and 60 Vbeta primers were used for the PCR. TCRdb keeps only in-frame clones here, not all; method: immunoSEQ multiplex PCR. The sample shows around 97,000 clones, around a tenth of them seen only once. This clone has more than one count but fewer than ten. Its antigen is currently unknown. The V and J genes are TRBV4-3 and TRBJ2-5; a weak D match, TRBD2 (5 bases). This TCR was sampled from a man between 45 and 60 years old in good health and CMV-seropositive. The sample taken for sequencing was PBMCs. CDR3 sequence: CASSRTADRVEAQYF. The CDR3 DNA reads as TGCGCCAGCAGCCGGACCGCCGACCGGGTGGAGGCCCAGTACTTC.